The next 9 T cell receptor beta chains were all read from a single sample in a study of CD8 T cells in Susac syndrome. cDNA came from roughly 0.53 to 1 ug RNA primed by random hexamers. TCRdb used MiXCR to reprocess the immunoSEQ multiplex PCR reads, holding one entry per CDR3 protein. The top ten clones hold about 0.12% of a sample with almost 450,000 distinct CDR3 sequences, roughly 85% of them seen once. What was sequenced was CD8+ T cells from PBMCs. The source is a human donor with multiple sclerosis.

The chain recombines TRBV20-1 with TRBJ2-7, with 11 bases fitting TRBD2. Unmatched junction bases numbered 7, after V lost 6 bases and J lost 6 bases. This CDR3 region has 13 residues. Germline V gives CDR1 DFQATT, CDR2 SNEGSKA (reference sequence). CDR3: CSAISGREGEQYF. CDR3 DNA: TGCAGTGCGATTAGCGGGAGGGAGGGCGAGCAGTACTTC.

V gene TRBV28 combines with J gene TRBJ2-6; D is perhaps TRBD1 or TRBD2 (5 bases each). The CDR3 is made up of 20 amino acids. V shed 6 bases and J shed 0 bases, with 24 bases lying between them. Germline-derived CDR1 and CDR2 are MDHEN and SYDVKM. The CDR3 DNA follows: TGTGCCAGCAGACCCCGGGACCCCAGTTCCCCCTCCTCTGGGGCCAACGTCCTGACTTTC. This translates into CASRPRDPSSPSSGANVLTF.

V is TRBV19 and J is TRBJ1-1, with D maybe TRBD1 (6 bases). CDR1 LNHDA and CDR2 SQIVND come from the germline V gene (reference sequence). Trimming cost V 8 bases and J 1 base, with 17 bases left between them. CDR3 length equals 15 residues. CDR3 amino acids: CASGAGGQPNTEAFF. The DNA for the CDR3 is TGTGCCAGTGGGGCCGGCGGACAGCCGAACACTGAAGCTTTCTTT.

This clonotype was observed once. CDR3 residues: CASSVRGLNTEAFF. The DNA of the CDR3 is TGTGCCAGCAGTGTTAGGGGACTGAACACTGAAGCTTTCTTT. V usage is TRBV2 and J usage is TRBJ1-1; weak D call: TRBD1 (5 bases). Looked up from germline, CDR1 is SNHLY and CDR2 is FYNNEI. V lost 4 bases to trimming and J lost 0 bases, with 9 bases between them. This CDR3 is 14 amino acids long.

This chain joins TRBV15 and TRBJ1-5, with TRBD1 as a possible D gene (6 bases). Germline CDR1 is LNHNV and CDR2 is YYDKDF (reference sequence). V shed 5 bases and J shed 4 bases, with 18 bases lying between them. This CDR3 comprises 16 residues. The CDR3 nucleotides are TGTGCCACCAGCCCCCTTGGGAGGGGGAAAAATCAGCCCCAGCATTTT. This codes for CATSPLGRGKNQPQHF.

The V call is TRBV5-6, the J call TRBJ1-2, with 11 bases matching TRBD1. V was clipped by 4 bases and J by 6 bases; unmatched bases: 8. This CDR3 region has 15 residues. Germline V gene data show CDR1 as SGHDT and CDR2 as YYEEEE. The chain's CDR3 is CASSQGTGGDHGYTF. CDR3 nucleotide sequence: TGTGCCAGCAGCCAAGGGACAGGGGGAGATCATGGCTACACCTTC.

The chain links TRBV7-9 to TRBJ2-1; tentatively, D is TRBD1 or TRBD2 (5 bases each). V was clipped by 1 base and J by 4 bases, with 17 bases between them. Germline V gene sequence: CDR1 SEHNR, CDR2 FQNEAQ (reference sequence). This CDR3 comprises 17 residues. The CDR3 DNA reads as TGTGCCAGCAGCTTAGAGTTCGAGGGGCTCATATACAATGAGCAGTTCTTC. Its protein is CASSLEFEGLIYNEQFF.

The chain combines TRBV6-6 with TRBJ2-1, with TRBD2 matching over 8 bases. The V segment lost 5 bases and the J segment 7 bases; nucleotides outside the gene matches: 10. The germline V gene encodes CDR1 MNHNY and CDR2 SVGAGI (reference sequence). The CDR3 totals 15 residues. CDR3 sequence: CASSPGGDQTNEQFF. The CDR3 DNA sequence: TGTGCCAGCAGTCCCGGGGGGGATCAAACAAATGAGCAGTTCTTC.

J is TRBJ1-5 and V is TRBV3-1; no reliable D call. The germline V gene has CDR1 LGHDT and CDR2 YNNKEL (reference sequence). V was shortened by 1 base and J by 2 bases, with 12 bases between the two germline ends. The CDR3 runs to 16 residues. CDR3 DNA: TGTGCCAGCAGCCAAGGGGTTCCCGGGGGCAATCAGCCCCAGCATTTT. Protein product: CASSQGVPGGNQPQHF.